The rows below give T cell receptor beta chains drawn from one sample of a study of cytomegalovirus exposure and HLA in healthy donors. Sequenced by immunoSEQ multiplex PCR; TCRdb stores in-frame clones only, minus some. In the table there are roughly 170,000 clones, 84% of which are singletons. The sequenced sample was PBMCs. The receptors were gathered from a girl under 18 in good health and CMV-seropositive. Both conserved end residues are part of each CDR3. The order of the fields is clone size, J gene, D gene, V gene, CDR3 protein, CDR3 DNA. A D gene is named only where the DNA matches it firmly. A row's size may be missing; if present it is once, few, many or a size class.

>.|TRBJ1-1|.|TRBV5-4
CASSLPLLPGGTEAFF
TGTGCCAGCAGCTTGCCGCTCCTGCCGGGGGGCACTGAAGCTTTCTTT
>.|TRBJ1-5|.|TRBV20-1
CSASVAATEHF
TGCAGTGCTAGTGTTGCGGCGACGGAGCATTTT
>.|TRBJ1-1|.|TRBV6-1
CASSWGGPDTEAFF
TGTGCCAGCAGTTGGGGGGGGCCTGACACTGAAGCTTTCTTT
>few|TRBJ2-3|TRBD2|TRBV27
CASSLSYSGGDTQYF
TGTGCCAGCAGTTTAAGCTATAGCGGGGGGGATACGCAGTATTTT
>.|TRBJ1-1|.|TRBV6-6
CASSVQGINTEAFF
TGTGCCAGCTCAGTTCAGGGTATTAACACTGAAGCTTTCTTT
>once|TRBJ1-1|.|TRBV11-1
CASSMTGNTEAFF
TGTGCCAGCAGTATGACAGGGAACACTGAAGCTTTCTTT
>few|TRBJ2-3|TRBD2|TRBV7-8
CASSLALLAGGPGTDTQYF
TGTGCCAGCAGCTTAGCCCTGCTAGCGGGGGGGCCGGGCACAGATACGCAGTATTTT
>.|TRBJ2-2|.|TRBV19
CASSILGNTGELFF
TGTGCCAGTAGTATTCTGGGCAACACCGGGGAGCTGTTTTTT
>.|TRBJ2-5|TRBD2|TRBV5-1
CASSTGRLASVMGTQYF
TGCGCCAGCAGCACTGGGAGACTAGCCTCGGTGATGGGGACCCAGTACTTC
>once|TRBJ1-1|.|TRBV11-3
CASSLQGWEGGSPEAFF
TGTGCCAGCAGTTTACAGGGATGGGAAGGAGGGAGTCCTGAAGCTTTCTTT
>.|TRBJ2-7|.|TRBV12-2
CASRLVERNEQYF
TGTGCAAGTCGCTTAGTGGAGAGGAACGAGCAGTACTTC
>.|TRBJ2-7|TRBD2|TRBV2
CASSELRGNIPYEQYF
TGTGCCAGCAGTGAACTGCGGGGGAATATCCCCTACGAGCAGTACTTC
>.|TRBJ1-6|TRBD1|TRBV7-3
CASSLNAGTENSPLHF
TGTGCCAGCAGTTTAAACGCCGGGACAGAAAATTCACCCCTCCACTTT
>.|TRBJ1-2|.|TRBV5-4
CASRSQGLPYGYTF
TGTGCCAGCAGGTCACAGGGCCTCCCTTATGGCTACACCTTC
>.|TRBJ2-7|TRBD1|TRBV27
CASSLSQGTGYSEQYF
TGTGCCAGCAGTTTATCGCAGGGGACAGGGTATAGCGAGCAGTACTTC
>.|TRBJ1-2|.|TRBV30
CAWGPDGYTF
TGTGCCTGGGGCCCAGATGGCTACACCTTC
>.|TRBJ2-5|.|TRBV4-1
CASSPADSWETQYF
TGCGCCAGCAGCCCGGCGGACAGTTGGGAGACCCAGTACTTC
>.|TRBJ1-4|.|TRBV19
CASSPSGETPKLFF
TGTGCCAGTAGTCCCTCAGGGGAGACTCCAAAACTGTTTTTT
>.|TRBJ2-3|TRBD2|TRBV10-3
CATGSSGSLADTQYF
TGTGCCACAGGGTCTAGCGGCTCCTTGGCAGATACGCAGTATTTT
>.|TRBJ2-7|.|TRBV27
CASSLQGGRVGHEQYF
TGTGCCAGCAGTTTACAGGGAGGACGCGTAGGCCACGAGCAGTACTTC
>once|TRBJ2-7|.|TRBV6-5
CASSYSSGGGNEQYF
TGTGCCAGCAGTTACTCGAGCGGTGGAGGGAACGAGCAGTACTTC
>.|TRBJ2-2|.|TRBV15
CATSSGLSTGELFF
TGTGCCACCAGCTCGGGACTGAGCACCGGGGAGCTGTTTTTT
>.|TRBJ1-2|TRBD1|TRBV2
CASSPAQGVSYGYTF
TGTGCCAGCAGTCCCGCCCAGGGGGTTTCCTATGGCTACACCTTC